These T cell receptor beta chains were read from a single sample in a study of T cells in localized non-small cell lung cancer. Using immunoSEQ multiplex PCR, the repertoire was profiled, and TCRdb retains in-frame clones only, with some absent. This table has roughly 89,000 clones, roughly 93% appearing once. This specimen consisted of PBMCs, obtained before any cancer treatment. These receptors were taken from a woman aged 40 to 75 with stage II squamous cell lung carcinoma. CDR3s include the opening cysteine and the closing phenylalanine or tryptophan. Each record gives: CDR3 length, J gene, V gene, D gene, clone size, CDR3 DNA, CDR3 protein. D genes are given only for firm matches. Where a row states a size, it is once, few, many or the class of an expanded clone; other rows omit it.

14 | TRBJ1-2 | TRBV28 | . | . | TGTGCCAGCAGTTTATTTGACATGGCTTATGGCTACACCTTC | CASSLFDMAYGYTF
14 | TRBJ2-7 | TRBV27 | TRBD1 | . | TGTGCCAGCAGTTTGACAGGGTTGGTCTCCGAGCAGTACTTC | CASSLTGLVSEQYF
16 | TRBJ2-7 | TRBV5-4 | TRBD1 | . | TGTGCCAGCAGCTTAGGGGGACAGGGAAGAACTGACGAGCAGTACTTC | CASSLGGQGRTDEQYF
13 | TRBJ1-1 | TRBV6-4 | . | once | TGTGCCAGCAGTAATCGAATAGGCACTGAAGCTTTCTTT | CASSNRIGTEAFF
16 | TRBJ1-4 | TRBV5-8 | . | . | TGTGCCAGCAGCCCTCGGGGGACCTCATTTAATGAAAAACTGTTTTTT | CASSPRGTSFNEKLFF
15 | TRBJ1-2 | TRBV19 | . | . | TGTGCCAGTAGTCAGGGGATCTACCCGAACTATGGCTACACCTTC | CASSQGIYPNYGYTF
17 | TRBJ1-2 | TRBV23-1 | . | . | TGCGCCAGCAGTCAATCCCCCTCCCGGGAAGCTAACTATGGCTACACCTTC | CASSQSPSREANYGYTF
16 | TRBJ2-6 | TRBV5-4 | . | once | TGTGCCAGCAGCTTGGCCTGGGGCTCTGGGGCCAACGTCCTGACTTTC | CASSLAWGSGANVLTF
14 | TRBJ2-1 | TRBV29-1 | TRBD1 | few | TGCAGCGGCCTAGGGACAGGGGTCTACAATGAGCAGTTCTTC | CSGLGTGVYNEQFF
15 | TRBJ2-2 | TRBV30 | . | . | TGTGCCTGGAGTGTTGACGGAGGGAGCACCGGGGAGCTGTTTTTT | CAWSVDGGSTGELFF
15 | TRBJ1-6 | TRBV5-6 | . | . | TGTGCCAGCAGCTTGGAAGGTTTTGATAATTCACCCCTCCACTTT | CASSLEGFDNSPLHF
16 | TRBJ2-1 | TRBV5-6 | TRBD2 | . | TGTGCCAGCAGCCGGAGACTAGCGGGATTCTACAATGAGCAGTTCTTC | CASSRRLAGFYNEQFF
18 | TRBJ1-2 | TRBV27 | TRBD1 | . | TGTGCCAGCAGTATATCCGGGACAGGGGGAAGTACCTACTATGGCTACACCTTC | CASSISGTGGSTYYGYTF
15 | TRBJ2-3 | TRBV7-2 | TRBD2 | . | TGTGCCAGCAGCTTAGTAGCGGGTTTCACAGATACGCAGTATTTT | CASSLVAGFTDTQYF
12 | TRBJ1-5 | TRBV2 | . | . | TGTGCCAGCAGTCGGAGCAATCAGCCCCAGCATTTT | CASSRSNQPQHF
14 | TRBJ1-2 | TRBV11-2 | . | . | TGTGCCAGCAGCGGTGTGGTGGCTAACTATGGCTACACCTTC | CASSGVVANYGYTF
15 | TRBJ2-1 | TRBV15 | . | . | TGTGCCACCAGCAGAGGGGCTGGGAACTACAATGAGCAGTTCTTC | CATSRGAGNYNEQFF